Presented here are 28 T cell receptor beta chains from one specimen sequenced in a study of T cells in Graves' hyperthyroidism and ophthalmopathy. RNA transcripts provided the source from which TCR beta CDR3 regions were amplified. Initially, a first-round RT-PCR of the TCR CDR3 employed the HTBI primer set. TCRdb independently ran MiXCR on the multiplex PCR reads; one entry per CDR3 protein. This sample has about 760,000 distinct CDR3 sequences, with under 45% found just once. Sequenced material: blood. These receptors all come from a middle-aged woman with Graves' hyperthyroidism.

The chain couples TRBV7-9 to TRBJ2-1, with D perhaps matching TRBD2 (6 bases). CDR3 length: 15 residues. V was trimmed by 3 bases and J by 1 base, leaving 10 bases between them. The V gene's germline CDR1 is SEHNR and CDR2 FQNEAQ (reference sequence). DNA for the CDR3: TGTGCCAGCAGCTTTCGGGGGAGTTCCTACAATGAGCAGTTCTTC. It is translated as CASSFRGSSYNEQFF.

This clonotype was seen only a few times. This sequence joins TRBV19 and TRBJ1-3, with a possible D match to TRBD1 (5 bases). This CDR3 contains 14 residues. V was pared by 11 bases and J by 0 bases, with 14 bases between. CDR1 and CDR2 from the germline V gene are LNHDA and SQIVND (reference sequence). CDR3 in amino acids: CAAWTPSSGNTIYF. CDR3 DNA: TGTGCCGCCTGGACACCGAGCTCTGGAAACACCATATATTTT.

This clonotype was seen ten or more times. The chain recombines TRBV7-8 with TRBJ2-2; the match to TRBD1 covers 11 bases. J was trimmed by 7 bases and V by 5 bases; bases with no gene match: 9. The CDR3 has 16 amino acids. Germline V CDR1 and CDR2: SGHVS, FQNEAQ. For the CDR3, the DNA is TGTGCCAGCAGCGCAGGACAGGGGGCGATTGTCGGGGAGCTGTTTTTT. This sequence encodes CASSAGQGAIVGELFF.

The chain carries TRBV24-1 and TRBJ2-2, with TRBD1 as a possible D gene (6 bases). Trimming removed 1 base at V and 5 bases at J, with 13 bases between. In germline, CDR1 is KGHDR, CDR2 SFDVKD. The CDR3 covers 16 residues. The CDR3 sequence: CATSDLGTGSTGELFF. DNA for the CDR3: TGTGCCACCAGTGATTTAGGAACAGGGAGTACCGGGGAGCTGTTTTTT.

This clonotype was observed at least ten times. CDR3 region: CASTLDGRRFGYTF. In nucleotides, the CDR3 is TGTGCCAGCACCCTCGACGGCCGCAGATTTGGCTACACCTTC. The J gene is TRBJ1-2, the V gene TRBV7-9; unclear D gene. Trimming removed 7 bases from V and 7 bases from J, with 19 bases in between. The CDR3 totals 14 residues. CDR1 and CDR2 from the germline V gene are SEHNR and FQNEAQ (reference sequence).

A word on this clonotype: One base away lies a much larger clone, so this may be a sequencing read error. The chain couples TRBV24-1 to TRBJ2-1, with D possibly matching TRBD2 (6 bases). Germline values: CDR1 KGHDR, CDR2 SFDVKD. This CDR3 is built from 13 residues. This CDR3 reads CATSPWAGHERFF. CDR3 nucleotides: TGTGCCACCAGTCCTTGGGCGGGGCATGAGCGGTTCTTC.

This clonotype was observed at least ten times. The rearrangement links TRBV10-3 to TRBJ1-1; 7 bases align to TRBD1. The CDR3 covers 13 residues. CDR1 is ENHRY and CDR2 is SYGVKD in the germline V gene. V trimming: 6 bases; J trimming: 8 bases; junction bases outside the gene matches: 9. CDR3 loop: CAISVRWDREAFF. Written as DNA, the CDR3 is TGTGCCATCAGCGTTAGGTGGGACAGAGAAGCTTTCTTT.

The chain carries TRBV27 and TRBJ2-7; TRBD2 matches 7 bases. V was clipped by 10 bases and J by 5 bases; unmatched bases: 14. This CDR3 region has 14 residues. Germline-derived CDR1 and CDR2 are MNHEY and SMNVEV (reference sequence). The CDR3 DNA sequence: TGTGCCACCCGGAGGGAGGGCCGTATGGACGAGCAGTACTTC. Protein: CATRREGRMDEQYF.

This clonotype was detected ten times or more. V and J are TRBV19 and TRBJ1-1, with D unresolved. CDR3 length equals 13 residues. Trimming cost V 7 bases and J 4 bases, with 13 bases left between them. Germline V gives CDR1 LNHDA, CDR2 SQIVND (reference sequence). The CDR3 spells CASTHTAATEAFF. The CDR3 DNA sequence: TGTGCCAGTACACATACCGCGGCCACTGAAGCTTTCTTT.

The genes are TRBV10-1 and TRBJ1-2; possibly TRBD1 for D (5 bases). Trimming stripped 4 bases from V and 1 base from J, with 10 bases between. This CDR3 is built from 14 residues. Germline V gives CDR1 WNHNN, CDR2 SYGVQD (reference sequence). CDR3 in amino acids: CASSGQIGNYGYTF. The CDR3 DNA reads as TGCGCCAGCAGTGGACAGATCGGTAACTATGGCTACACCTTC.

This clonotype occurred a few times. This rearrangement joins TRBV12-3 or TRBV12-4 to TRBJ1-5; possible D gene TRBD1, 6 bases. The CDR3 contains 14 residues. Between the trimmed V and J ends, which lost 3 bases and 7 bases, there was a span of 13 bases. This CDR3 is CASSFTGASQPQHF. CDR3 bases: TGTGCCAGCAGTTTCACGGGGGCAAGCCAGCCCCAGCATTTT.

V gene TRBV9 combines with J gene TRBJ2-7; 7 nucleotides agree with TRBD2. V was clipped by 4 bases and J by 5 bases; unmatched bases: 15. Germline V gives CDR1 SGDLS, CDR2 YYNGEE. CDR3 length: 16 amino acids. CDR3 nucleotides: TGTGCCAGCAGCTTGACATCCGGACTAGAAGCCCACGAGCAGTACTTC. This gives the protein CASSLTSGLEAHEQYF.

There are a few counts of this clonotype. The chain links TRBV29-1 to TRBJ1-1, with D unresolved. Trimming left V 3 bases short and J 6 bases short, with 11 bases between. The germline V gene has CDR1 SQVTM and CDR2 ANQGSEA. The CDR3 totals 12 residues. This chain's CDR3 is CSVENWKPEAFF. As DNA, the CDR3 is TGCAGCGTTGAGAATTGGAAGCCTGAAGCTTTCTTT.

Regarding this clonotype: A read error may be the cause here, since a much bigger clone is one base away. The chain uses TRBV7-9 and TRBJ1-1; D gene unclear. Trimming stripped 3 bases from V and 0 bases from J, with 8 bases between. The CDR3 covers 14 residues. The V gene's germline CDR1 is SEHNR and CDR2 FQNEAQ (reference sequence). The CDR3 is CASSFELLNTEAFF. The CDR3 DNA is TGTGCCAGCAGCTTTGAACTGCTGAACACTGAAGCTTTCTTT.

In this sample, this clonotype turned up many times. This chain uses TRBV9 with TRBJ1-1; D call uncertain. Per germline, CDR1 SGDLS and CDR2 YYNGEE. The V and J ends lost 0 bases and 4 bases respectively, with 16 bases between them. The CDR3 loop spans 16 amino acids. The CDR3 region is CASSVANTLVGTEAFF. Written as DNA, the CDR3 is TGTGCCAGCAGCGTAGCTAATACACTTGTGGGCACTGAAGCTTTCTTT.

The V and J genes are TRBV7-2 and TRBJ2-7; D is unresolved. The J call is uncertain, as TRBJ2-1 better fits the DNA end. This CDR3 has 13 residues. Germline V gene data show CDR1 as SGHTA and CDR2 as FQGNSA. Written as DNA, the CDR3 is TGTGCCAGCAGCTTAACCCGGCAGGATGAGCAGTTCTTC. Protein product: CASSLTRQDEQFF.

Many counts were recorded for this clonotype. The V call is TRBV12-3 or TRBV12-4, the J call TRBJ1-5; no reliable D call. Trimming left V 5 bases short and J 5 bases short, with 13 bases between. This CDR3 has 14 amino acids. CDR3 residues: CASSPQEGYQPQHF. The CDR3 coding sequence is TGTGCCAGCAGTCCTCAGGAGGGCTATCAGCCCCAGCATTTT.

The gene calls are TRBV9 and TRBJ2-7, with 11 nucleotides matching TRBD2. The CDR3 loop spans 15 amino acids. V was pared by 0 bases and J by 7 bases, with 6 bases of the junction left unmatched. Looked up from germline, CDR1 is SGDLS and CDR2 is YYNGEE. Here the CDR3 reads CASSVVAGGRDEQYF. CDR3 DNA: TGTGCCAGCAGCGTAGTAGCGGGGGGGCGTGATGAGCAGTACTTC. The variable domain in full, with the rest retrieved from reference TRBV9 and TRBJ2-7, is DSGVTQTPKHLITATGQRVTLRCSPRSGDLSVYWYQQSLDQGLQFLIQYYNGEERAKGNILERFSAQQFPDLHSELNLSSLELGDSALYFCASSVVAGGRDEQYFGPGTRLTVT.

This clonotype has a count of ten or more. Here the CDR3 reads CASSFRNSQPQHF. The CDR3 coding sequence is TGTGCCAGCAGTTTTAGAAATTCTCAGCCCCAGCATTTT. V gene TRBV12-3 or TRBV12-4 combines with J gene TRBJ1-5; D remains ambiguous. Trimming left V 3 bases short and J 6 bases short, with 9 bases between. The CDR3 runs to 13 residues.

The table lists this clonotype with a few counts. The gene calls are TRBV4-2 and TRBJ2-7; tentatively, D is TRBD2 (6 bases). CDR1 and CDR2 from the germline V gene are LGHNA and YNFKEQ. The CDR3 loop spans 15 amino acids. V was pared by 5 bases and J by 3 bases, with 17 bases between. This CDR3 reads CASSTSGERSYEQYF. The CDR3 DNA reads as TGTGCCAGCAGCACCTCGGGAGAAAGAAGCTACGAGCAGTACTTC.

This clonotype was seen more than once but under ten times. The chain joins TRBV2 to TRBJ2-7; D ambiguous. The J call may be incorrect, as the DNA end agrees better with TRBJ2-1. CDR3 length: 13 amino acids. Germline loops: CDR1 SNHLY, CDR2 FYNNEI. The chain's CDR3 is CASRSAAAGEQFF. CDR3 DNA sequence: TGTGCCAGCAGGTCCGCCGCGGCAGGCGAGCAGTTCTTC.

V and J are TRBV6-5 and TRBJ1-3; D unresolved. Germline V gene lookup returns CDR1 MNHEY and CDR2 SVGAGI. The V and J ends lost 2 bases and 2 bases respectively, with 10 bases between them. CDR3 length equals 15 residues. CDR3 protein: CASSYLGGAGNTIYF. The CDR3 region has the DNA TGTGCCAGCAGTTACCTCGGAGGCGCTGGAAACACCATATATTTT.

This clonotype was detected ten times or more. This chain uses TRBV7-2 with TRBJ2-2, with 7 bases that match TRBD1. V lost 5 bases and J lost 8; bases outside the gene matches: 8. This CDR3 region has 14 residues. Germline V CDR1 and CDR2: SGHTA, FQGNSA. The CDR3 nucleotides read TGTGCCAGCAGCCGAAACAGGGGCCCGGGGGAGCTGTTTTTT. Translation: CASSRNRGPGELFF.

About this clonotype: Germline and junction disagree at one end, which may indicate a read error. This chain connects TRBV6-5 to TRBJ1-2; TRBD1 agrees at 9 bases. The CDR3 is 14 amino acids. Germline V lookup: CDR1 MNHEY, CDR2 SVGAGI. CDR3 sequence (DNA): TGTGCCAGCAGTTCCACGGGACAGGGTGCCGGCTACATCTTC. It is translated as CASSSTGQGAGYIF.

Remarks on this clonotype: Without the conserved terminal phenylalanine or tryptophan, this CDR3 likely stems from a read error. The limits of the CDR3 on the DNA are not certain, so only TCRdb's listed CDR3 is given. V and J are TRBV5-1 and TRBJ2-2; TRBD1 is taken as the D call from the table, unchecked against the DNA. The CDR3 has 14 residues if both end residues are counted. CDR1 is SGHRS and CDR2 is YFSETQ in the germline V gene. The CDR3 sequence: CASSLGGRHRGAVV.

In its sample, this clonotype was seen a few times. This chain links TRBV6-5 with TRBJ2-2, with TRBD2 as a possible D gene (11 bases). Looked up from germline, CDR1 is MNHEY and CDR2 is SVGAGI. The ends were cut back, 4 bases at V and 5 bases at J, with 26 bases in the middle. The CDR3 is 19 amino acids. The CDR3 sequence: CASSWDRGMTSGKTGELFF. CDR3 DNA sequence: TGTGCCAGCAGTTGGGACAGGGGTATGACTAGCGGGAAGACCGGGGAGCTGTTTTTT.

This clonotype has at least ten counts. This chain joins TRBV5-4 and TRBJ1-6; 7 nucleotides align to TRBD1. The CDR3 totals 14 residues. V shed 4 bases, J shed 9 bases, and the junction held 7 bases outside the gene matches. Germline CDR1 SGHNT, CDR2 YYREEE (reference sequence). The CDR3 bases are TGTGCCAGCAGCCGACAGGGAGTGAGTTCACCCCTCCACTTT. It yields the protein CASSRQGVSSPLHF.

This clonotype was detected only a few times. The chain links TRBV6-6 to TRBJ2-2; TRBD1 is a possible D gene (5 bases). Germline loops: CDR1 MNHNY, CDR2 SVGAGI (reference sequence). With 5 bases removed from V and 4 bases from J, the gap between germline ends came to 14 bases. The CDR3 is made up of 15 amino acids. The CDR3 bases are TGTGCCAGCAGTGAATGGCGACAGACCACCGGGGAGCTGTTTTTT. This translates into CASSEWRQTTGELFF.